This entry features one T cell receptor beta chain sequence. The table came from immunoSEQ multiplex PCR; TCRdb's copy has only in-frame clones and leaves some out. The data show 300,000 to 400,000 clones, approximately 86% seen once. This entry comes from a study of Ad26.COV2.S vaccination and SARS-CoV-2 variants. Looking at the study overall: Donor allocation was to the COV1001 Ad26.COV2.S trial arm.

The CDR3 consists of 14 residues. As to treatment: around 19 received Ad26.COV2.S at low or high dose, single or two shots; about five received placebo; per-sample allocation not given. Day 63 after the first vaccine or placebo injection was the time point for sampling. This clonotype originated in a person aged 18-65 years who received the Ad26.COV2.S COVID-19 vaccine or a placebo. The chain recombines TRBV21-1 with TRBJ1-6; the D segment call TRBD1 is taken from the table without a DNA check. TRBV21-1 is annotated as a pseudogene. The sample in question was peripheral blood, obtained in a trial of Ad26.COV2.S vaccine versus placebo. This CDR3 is CARRQGANNSPLHF. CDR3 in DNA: TGTGCCAGACGACAGGGGGCTAACAATTCACCCCTCCACTTT.